This TCR beta chain was identified during a study of siplizumab effects on memory and regulatory T cells. This clone was seen only a few times. Its target is not known. Sequencing used immunoSEQ multiplex PCR; TCRdb keeps in-frame clones, though not all of them. The sample carries fewer than 7,500 clones, roughly a third recorded once. CDR3 size: 15 residues. Germline V CDR1 and CDR2: MGHRA, YSYEKL. V dropped 0 bases and J dropped 13 bases, with 16 bases sitting between them. Study-wide points: In the presence of siplizumab, alloreactive sequences traceable to unstimulated CD4+ memory cells were significantly reduced. The naive T cell population seemed more diverse than memory cells and seemed a major contributor to the alloresponse.

Cells from the mixed lymphocyte reaction were cocultured for 5 to 6 days at 37°C. The study labelled responder PBMCs with CFSE and stimulator PBMCs with Violet Dye, then mixed them 1:1. The origin of this receptor is a human donor in good health; the cells came from an allogeneic mixed lymphocyte reaction. The sample taken for sequencing was CFSE-low (dividing) CD8+ T cells sorted from an allogeneic mixed lymphocyte reaction. The chain has TRBV4-1 and TRBJ1-6; D not resolved. This CDR3 reads CASSQESRLSAPLHF. CDR3 sequence (DNA): TGCGCCAGCAGCCAAGAATCACGATTATCGGCGCCCCTCCACTTT.